Shown below are 28 T cell receptor beta chains from a single sample sequenced in a study of CD8 T cells in ankylosing spondylitis. One entry per CDR3 protein, called by TCRdb with MiXCR from the 5' RACE reads. The sample yields approximately 250,000 distinct CDR3 sequences, about 24% seen once. Sequenced: blood, either unsorted or a sorted T cell fraction (not recorded which). These receptors were collected from a male donor with ankylosing spondylitis or in good health (not recorded which).

This clonotype was observed a few times. The rearrangement uses TRBV6-5 and TRBJ1-1; D unclear. V lost 1 base, J lost 4 bases, and 10 bases lay in between. CDR3 size: 14 residues. Germline V gene data show CDR1 as MNHEY and CDR2 as SVGAGI. The CDR3 sequence: CASSYFVEGTEAFF. In DNA, the CDR3 is TGTGCCAGCAGTTACTTCGTGGAGGGCACTGAAGCTTTCTTT.

This clonotype came up many times. The chain carries TRBV7-9 and TRBJ2-2; D uncertain. Per the germline V gene, CDR1 is SEHNR and CDR2 is FQNEAQ (reference sequence). The CDR3 totals 12 residues. Trimming pared 2 bases from V and 7 bases from J, leaving 5 bases between. The CDR3 nucleotides are TGTGCCAGCAGCTTAATCCGCGGGGAGCTGTTTTTT. Translating gives CASSLIRGELFF.

V usage is TRBV20-1 and J usage is TRBJ1-5; 10 bases are a match to TRBD1. Germline V gene sequence: CDR1 DFQATT, CDR2 SNEGSKA (reference sequence). J lost 6 bases, V lost 3 bases, and 11 bases had no gene match. The CDR3 loop spans 16 amino acids. As DNA, the CDR3 is TGCAGTGCTAGTCCCGGGGACAGGGGAGGGGGTCAGCCCCAGCATTTT. Its translation: CSASPGDRGGGQPQHF.

This chain uses TRBV7-9 with TRBJ1-2; tentative D call: TRBD1 (6 bases). There are 14 residues in the CDR3. CDR1 SEHNR and CDR2 FQNEAQ come from the germline V gene (reference sequence). Trimming took 4 bases from V and 2 from J, leaving 11 bases between them. In nucleotides, the CDR3 is TGTGCCAGCAGCTCCCCCACAGGGAACTATGGCTACACCTTC. It encodes CASSSPTGNYGYTF.

V gene TRBV4-2 combines with J gene TRBJ2-7; D is unclear. The CDR3 length is 14 residues. Germline V lookup: CDR1 LGHNA, CDR2 YNFKEQ. With 0 bases removed from V and 4 bases from J, the gap between germline ends came to 10 bases. CDR3 amino acids: CASSQEGVAYEQYF. CDR3 coding DNA: TGTGCCAGCAGCCAAGAGGGTGTGGCTTACGAGCAGTACTTC.

The chain combines TRBV6-5 with TRBJ1-3; unclear D gene. This CDR3 has 16 residues. Germline loops: CDR1 MNHEY, CDR2 SVGAGI. V gave up 0 bases and J gave up 3 bases, with 12 bases separating them. The DNA of the CDR3 is TGTGCCAGCAGTTACTCGCGTTGGCAGAGTGGAAACACCATATATTTT. It yields the protein CASSYSRWQSGNTIYF.

The chain uses TRBV20-1 and TRBJ2-2, with a possible D match to TRBD1 (7 bases). CDR1 is DFQATT, CDR2 SNEGSKA, per germline (reference sequence). The V end lost 0 bases, the J end lost 2 bases, and 16 bases lay between the germline ends. The length of the CDR3 is 17 residues. The CDR3 nucleotides read TGCAGTGCTAGAGATCGAAGGCAGGGGGGAAACACCGGGGAGCTGTTTTTT. Translation gives CSARDRRQGGNTGELFF.

The V and J genes are TRBV2 and TRBJ1-2; D is uncertain. The length of the CDR3 is 15 residues. The germline V and J ends were trimmed by 7 bases and 0 bases, with 15 bases remaining between them. CDR1 and CDR2 (germline): SNHLY, FYNNEI. CDR3 amino acids: CASNPRSAPNYGYTF. The CDR3 region has the DNA TGTGCCAGCAACCCCCGCAGCGCCCCTAACTATGGCTACACCTTC.

This clonotype was detected only a few times. The chain has TRBV20-1 and TRBJ2-4, with 9 bases that match TRBD1. CDR1 and CDR2 (germline): DFQATT, SNEGSKA (reference sequence). The CDR3 extends over 16 amino acids. V lost 4 bases to trimming and J lost 8 bases; unmatched junction nucleotides: 15. The CDR3 is CSANLIRDRVHHIQYF. In nucleotides, the CDR3 is TGCAGTGCTAACCTCATCCGGGACAGGGTGCATCACATTCAGTACTTC.

In this sample, this clonotype turned up many times. This chain links TRBV20-1 with TRBJ2-1, with no clear D. CDR3 length equals 12 residues. V gave up 0 bases and J gave up 7 bases, with 7 bases separating them. Germline loops: CDR1 DFQATT, CDR2 SNEGSKA (reference sequence). The CDR3 nucleotides are TGCAGTGCTAGAGACCCTAGGAATGAGCAGTTCTTC. Translated: CSARDPRNEQFF.

The chain uses TRBV10-1 and TRBJ1-4; D gene ambiguous. There are 13 residues in the CDR3. Per germline, CDR1 WNHNN and CDR2 SYGVQD (reference sequence). Trimming took off 0 bases at V and 12 bases at J, with 11 bases between the two ends. CDR3 nucleotide sequence: TGCGCCAGCAGTGAGTCCGGGATCGCCCAACTGTTTTTT. It is translated as CASSESGIAQLFF.

The rearrangement uses TRBV12-3 or TRBV12-4 and TRBJ2-3, with 9 bases lining up with TRBD2. The CDR3 runs to 18 residues. After removal of 1 base from V and 7 bases from J, the junction contained 15 bases not matched to a gene. This CDR3 reads CASSLELAGGGATNTQYF. CDR3 sequence (DNA): TGTGCCAGCAGTTTAGAACTAGCTGGCGGGGGGGCGACTAATACGCAGTATTTT.

This clonotype was seen repeatedly, ten times or more. The gene calls are TRBV5-5 and TRBJ2-5, with D perhaps matching TRBD2 (5 bases). Germline CDR1 SGHKS, CDR2 YYEKEE (reference sequence). Trimming stripped 4 bases from V and 3 bases from J, with 13 bases between. CDR3 length equals 14 residues. The CDR3 DNA sequence: TGTGCCAGCAGCCCTTCACGAGGGAAAGAGACCCAGTACTTC. Amino acids: CASSPSRGKETQYF.

V gene TRBV3-1 combines with J gene TRBJ1-2, with D tentatively TRBD1 (5 bases). V shed 4 bases and J shed 0 bases, with 18 bases lying between them. The germline V gene has CDR1 LGHDT and CDR2 YNNKEL (reference sequence). The CDR3 is made up of 17 amino acids. CDR3 in amino acids: CASSRRQPSASNYGYTF. For the CDR3, the DNA is TGTGCCAGCAGCCGACGACAGCCGTCCGCTTCTAACTATGGCTACACCTTC.

This clonotype was seen more than once but under ten times. The chain recombines TRBV20-1 with TRBJ2-2; D gene unclear. The CDR3 is made up of 15 amino acids. Germline assignment: CDR1 DFQATT and CDR2 SNEGSKA (reference sequence). Trimming shortened V by 3 bases and J by 3 bases, and 14 bases separated the two germline ends. The CDR3 sequence is CSASKIAPDTGELFF. CDR3 bases: TGCAGTGCTAGCAAGATTGCCCCGGACACCGGGGAGCTGTTTTTT.

This chain joins TRBV12-3 or TRBV12-4 and TRBJ1-2, with 12 nucleotides matching TRBD1. CDR3 length equals 14 residues. J lost 10 bases, V lost 6 bases, and 9 bases had no gene match. Here the CDR3 reads CASSPAGTGGAYTF. CDR3 in DNA: TGTGCCAGCAGCCCTGCCGGGACAGGGGGCGCCTACACCTTC.

With respect to this clonotype: A much larger clone lies one base from this, so it may be a read error. Without the conserved terminal phenylalanine or tryptophan, this CDR3 likely stems from a read error. The chain links TRBV15 to TRBJ2-5; D is unresolved. The V gene's germline CDR1 is LNHNV and CDR2 YYDKDF (reference sequence). This CDR3 has 16 residues. V lost 0 bases and J 4 bases, leaving 15 bases between the germline ends. CDR3 amino acids: CATSRDLGWSVETQYL. CDR3 nucleotides: TGTGCCACCAGCAGAGATTTAGGATGGAGTGTAGAGACCCAGTACTTA.

A few counts support this clonotype. This CDR3 is CASSSLGRGRVGDTQYF. CDR3 DNA sequence: TGTGCCAGCAGTTCGCTAGGGAGGGGGCGCGTTGGAGATACGCAGTATTTT. The V call is TRBV12-3 or TRBV12-4, the J call TRBJ2-3, with D tentatively TRBD1 or TRBD2 (7 bases each). Between the trimmed V and J ends, which lost 4 bases and 5 bases, there was a span of 22 bases. CDR3 length: 17 amino acids.

This clonotype was found a few times. V gene TRBV20-1 combines with J gene TRBJ1-5; TRBD1 agrees at 12 bases. Trimming at V came to 0 bases and at J to 2 bases, leaving 11 bases not matched to a gene. In germline, CDR1 is DFQATT, CDR2 SNEGSKA (reference sequence). The length of the CDR3 is 19 residues. DNA for the CDR3: TGCAGTGCTAGAGATTGTCAGGGACAGGGGGCGATTTGCAATCAGCCCCAGCATTTT. Protein sequence: CSARDCQGQGAICNQPQHF.

This clonotype was observed at least ten times. This chain links TRBV4-2 with TRBJ2-1; the D is unclear. The CDR3 is 13 residues long. Trimming left V 3 bases short and J 7 bases short, with 10 bases between. Germline assignment: CDR1 LGHNA and CDR2 YNFKEQ. Here the CDR3 DNA reads TGTGCCAGCAGCCAGGGGATCCGGAATGAGCAGTTCTTC. It codes for CASSQGIRNEQFF.

This clonotype was seen a few times. The chain has TRBV12-3 or TRBV12-4 and TRBJ2-7; tentative D call: TRBD2 (6 bases). With 8 bases removed from V and 6 bases from J, the gap between germline ends came to 14 bases. The CDR3 has 12 residues. The CDR3 protein is CASGVGGTEQYF. The CDR3 region has the DNA TGTGCCAGCGGGGTTGGAGGGACCGAGCAGTACTTC.

The chain has TRBV7-9 and TRBJ2-6; 10 bases agree with TRBD1. Losses at the gene ends were 9 bases for V and 4 bases for J; bases not matched to a gene: 12. CDR1 is SEHNR, CDR2 FQNEAQ, per germline (reference sequence). The CDR3 spans 17 residues. CDR3 loop: CARVAGTGVSGANVLTF. The DNA of the CDR3 is TGTGCCAGAGTTGCCGGGACAGGGGTCTCCGGGGCCAACGTCCTGACTTTC. Looking up the rest from reference TRBV7-9 and TRBJ2-6 gives the full variable domain: DTGVSQNPRHKITKRGQNVTFRCDPISEHNRLYWYRQTLGQGPEFLTYFQNEAQLEKSRLLSDRFSAERPKGSFSTLEIQRTEQGDSAMYLCARVAGTGVSGANVLTFGAGSRLTVL.

The CDR3, as DNA: TGTGCCATCAGTGAGGCTGGTGGGAGCCAAGAGACCCAGTACTTC. Translated: CAISEAGGSQETQYF. J is TRBJ2-5 and V is TRBV10-3; D is possibly TRBD2 (5 bases). Between the trimmed V and J ends, which lost 2 bases and 1 base, there was a span of 11 bases. The germline gives CDR1 ENHRY, CDR2 SYGVKD. The CDR3 contains 15 residues.

The chain uses TRBV10-3 and TRBJ2-7; 10 nucleotides match TRBD1. The CDR3 spans 12 residues. The V and J ends lost 8 bases and 3 bases, in that order; junction bases with no gene match: 1. Germline V gene lookup returns CDR1 ENHRY and CDR2 SYGVKD. The CDR3 here is CAIGDRGYEQYF. As DNA, the CDR3 is TGTGCCATCGGGGACAGGGGCTACGAGCAGTACTTC.

This clonotype has a handful of counts. J is TRBJ2-1 and V is TRBV5-5; TRBD2 agrees at 9 bases. This CDR3 is built from 18 residues. CDR1 and CDR2 (germline): SGHKS, YYEKEE (reference sequence). The J segment lost 0 bases and the V segment lost 0 bases, leaving 7 bases of the junction unmatched. The CDR3 bases are TGTGCCAGCAGCTTGGGGCCTAGCGGGGCGAGCTCCTACAATGAGCAGTTCTTC. Its translation: CASSLGPSGASSYNEQFF. The full variable domain, rest sourced from reference TRBV5-5 and TRBJ2-1, is DAGVTQSPTHLIKTRGQQVTLRCSPISGHKSVSWYQQVLGQGPQFIFQYYEKEERGRGNFPDRFSARQFPNYSSELNVNALLLGDSALYLCASSLGPSGASSYNEQFFGPGTRLTVL.

This clonotype was detected many times. The rearrangement joins TRBV12-3 or TRBV12-4 to TRBJ2-7; D gene unclear. The germline V and J ends were trimmed by 1 base and 3 bases, with 10 bases remaining between them. CDR3 length: 14 amino acids. In DNA, the CDR3 is TGTGCCAGCAGTTTAGGTGGCCCCGGCTACGAGCAGTACTTC. It translates to CASSLGGPGYEQYF.

CDR3 bases: TGCAGTGCAAGTGGGAGCGAGCAGTACTTC. Translating gives CSASGSEQYF. This chain connects TRBV20-1 to TRBJ2-7; tentative D call: TRBD2 (5 bases). The CDR3 has 10 residues. V lost 6 bases, J lost 6 bases, and 9 bases lay in between. The germline V gene has CDR1 DFQATT and CDR2 SNEGSKA (reference sequence).

Ten or more counts support this clonotype. The J gene is TRBJ1-4, the V gene TRBV21-1; no check of the table's D call, TRBD1, against the DNA was made. TRBV21-1 constitutes a pseudogene. The CDR3 covers 21 residues. The CDR3 nucleotides read TGTGCCAGCAGCAAAACGAGGTCATCGATGGGCAGCCGGCCCCGGTGTGAAAAACTGTTTTTT. It specifies CASSKTRSSMGSRPRCEKLFF.